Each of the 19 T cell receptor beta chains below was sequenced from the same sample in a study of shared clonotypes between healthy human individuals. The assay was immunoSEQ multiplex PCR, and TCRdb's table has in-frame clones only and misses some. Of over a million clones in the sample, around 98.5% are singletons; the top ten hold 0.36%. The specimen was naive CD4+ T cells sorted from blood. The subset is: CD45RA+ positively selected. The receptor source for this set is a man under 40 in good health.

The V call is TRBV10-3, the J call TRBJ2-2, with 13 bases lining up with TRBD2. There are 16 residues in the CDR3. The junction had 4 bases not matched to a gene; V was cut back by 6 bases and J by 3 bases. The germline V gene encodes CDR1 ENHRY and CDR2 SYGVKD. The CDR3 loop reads CAIREGTSGDTGELFF. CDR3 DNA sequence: TGTGCCATCAGGGAGGGGACTAGCGGGGACACCGGGGAGCTGTTTTTT.

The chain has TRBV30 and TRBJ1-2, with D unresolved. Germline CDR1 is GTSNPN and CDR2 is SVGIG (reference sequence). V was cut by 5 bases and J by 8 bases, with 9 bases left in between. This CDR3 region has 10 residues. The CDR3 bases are TGTGCCTGGGAGAGCGGCGGCTACACCTTC. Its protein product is CAWESGGYTF.

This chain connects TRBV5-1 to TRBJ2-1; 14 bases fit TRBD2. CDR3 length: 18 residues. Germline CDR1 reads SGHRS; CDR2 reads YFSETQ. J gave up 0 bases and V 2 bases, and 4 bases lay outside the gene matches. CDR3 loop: CASSFGLAGGGSYNEQFF. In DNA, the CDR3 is TGCGCCAGCAGCTTCGGACTAGCGGGAGGAGGCTCCTACAATGAGCAGTTCTTC.

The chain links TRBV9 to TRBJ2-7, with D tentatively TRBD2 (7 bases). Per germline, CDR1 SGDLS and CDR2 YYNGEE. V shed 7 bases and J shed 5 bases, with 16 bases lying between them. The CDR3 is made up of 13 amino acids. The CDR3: CASRGPGGHEQYF. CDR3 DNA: TGTGCCAGCCGGGGCCCGGGGGGCCACGAGCAGTACTTC.

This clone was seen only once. Here the CDR3 reads CASSVRRTYNEQFF. CDR3 nucleotide sequence: TGTGCCAGCAGCGTCCGCCGGACCTACAATGAGCAGTTCTTC. The J gene is TRBJ2-1, the V gene TRBV13, with no clear D. V shed 5 bases and J shed 2 bases, with 10 bases lying between them. Germline V lookup: CDR1 PRHDT, CDR2 FYEKMQ (reference sequence). CDR3 length equals 14 residues.

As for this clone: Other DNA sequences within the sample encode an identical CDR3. The CDR3 loop is CASSVVPAYNEQFF. The DNA of the CDR3 is TGTGCCAGCAGCGTAGTTCCCGCATACAATGAGCAGTTCTTC. The genes are TRBV9 and TRBJ2-1, with no clear D. This CDR3 has 14 residues. Trimming stripped 0 bases from V and 4 bases from J, with 8 bases between. Germline CDR1 is SGDLS and CDR2 is YYNGEE.

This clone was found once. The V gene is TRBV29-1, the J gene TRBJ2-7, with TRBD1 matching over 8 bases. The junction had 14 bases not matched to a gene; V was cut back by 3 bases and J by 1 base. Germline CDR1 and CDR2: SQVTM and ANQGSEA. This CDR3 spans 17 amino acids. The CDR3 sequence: CSVEADVGRGQSYEQYF. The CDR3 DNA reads TGCAGCGTTGAGGCCGATGTCGGCAGGGGGCAATCCTACGAGCAGTACTTC.

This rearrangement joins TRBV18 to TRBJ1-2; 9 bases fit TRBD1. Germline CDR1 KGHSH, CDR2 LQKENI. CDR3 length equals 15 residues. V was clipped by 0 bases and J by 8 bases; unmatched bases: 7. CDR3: CASSPPLGQGLGYTF. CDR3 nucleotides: TGTGCCAGCTCACCACCGCTGGGACAGGGTCTCGGCTACACCTTC.

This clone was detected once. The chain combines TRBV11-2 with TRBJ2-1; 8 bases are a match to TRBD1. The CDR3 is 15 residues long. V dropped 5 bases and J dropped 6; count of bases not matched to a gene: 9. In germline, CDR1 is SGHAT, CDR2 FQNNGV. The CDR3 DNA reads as TGTGCCAGCAGCATAAGACAGGGGTTTGGCAATGAGCAGTTCTTC. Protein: CASSIRQGFGNEQFF. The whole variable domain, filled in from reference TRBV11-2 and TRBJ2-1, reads EAGVAQSPRYKIIEKRQSVAFWCNPISGHATLYWYQQILGQGPKLLIQFQNNGVVDDSQLPKDRFSAERLKGVDSTLKIQPAKLEDSAVYLCASSIRQGFGNEQFFGPGTRLTVL.

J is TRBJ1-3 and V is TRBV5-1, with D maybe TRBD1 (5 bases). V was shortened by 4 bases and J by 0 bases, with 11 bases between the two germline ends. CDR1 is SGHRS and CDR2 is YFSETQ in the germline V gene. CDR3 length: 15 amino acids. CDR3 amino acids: CASSPGGGSGNTIYF. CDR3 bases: TGCGCCAGCAGCCCGGGGGGTGGCTCTGGAAACACCATATATTTT.

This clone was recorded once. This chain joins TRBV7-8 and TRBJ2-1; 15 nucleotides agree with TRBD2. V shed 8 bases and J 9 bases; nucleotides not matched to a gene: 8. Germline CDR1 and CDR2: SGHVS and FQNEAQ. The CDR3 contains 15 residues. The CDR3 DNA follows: TGTGCCAGCGGCGGGGGACTAGCGGGAGGAAGTGAGCAGTTCTTC. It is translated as CASGGGLAGGSEQFF.

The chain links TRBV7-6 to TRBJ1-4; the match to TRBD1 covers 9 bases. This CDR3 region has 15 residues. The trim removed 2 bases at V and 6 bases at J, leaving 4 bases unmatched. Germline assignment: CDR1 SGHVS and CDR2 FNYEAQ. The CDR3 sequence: CASSLSGTGYEKLFF. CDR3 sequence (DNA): TGTGCCAGCAGCTTATCCGGGACAGGGTATGAAAAACTGTTTTTT. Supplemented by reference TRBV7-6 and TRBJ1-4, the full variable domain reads GAGVSQSPRYKVTKRGQDVALRCDPISGHVSLYWYRQALGQGPEFLTYFNYEAQQDKSGLPNDRFSAERPEGSISTLTIQRTEQRDSAMYRCASSLSGTGYEKLFFGSGTQLSVL.

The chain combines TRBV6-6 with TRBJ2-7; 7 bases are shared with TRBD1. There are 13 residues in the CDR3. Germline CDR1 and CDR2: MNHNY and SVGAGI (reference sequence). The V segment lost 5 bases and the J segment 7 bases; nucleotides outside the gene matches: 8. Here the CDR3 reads CASSLGTRGEQYF. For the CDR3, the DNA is TGTGCCAGCAGTCTAGGGACCAGGGGGGAGCAGTACTTC.

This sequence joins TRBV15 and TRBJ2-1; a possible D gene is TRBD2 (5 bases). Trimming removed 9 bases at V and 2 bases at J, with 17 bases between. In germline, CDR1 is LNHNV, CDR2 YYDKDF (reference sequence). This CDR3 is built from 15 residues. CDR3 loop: CATRRGGVAYNEQFF. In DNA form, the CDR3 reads TGTGCCACACGCCGGGGTGGAGTGGCCTACAATGAGCAGTTCTTC.

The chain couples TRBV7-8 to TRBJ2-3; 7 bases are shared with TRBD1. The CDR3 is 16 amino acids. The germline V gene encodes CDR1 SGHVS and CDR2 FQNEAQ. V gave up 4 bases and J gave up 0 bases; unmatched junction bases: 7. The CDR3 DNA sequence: TGTGCCAGCAGCTCTCTGGACAGGCGGAGCACAGATACGCAGTATTTT. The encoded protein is CASSSLDRRSTDTQYF.

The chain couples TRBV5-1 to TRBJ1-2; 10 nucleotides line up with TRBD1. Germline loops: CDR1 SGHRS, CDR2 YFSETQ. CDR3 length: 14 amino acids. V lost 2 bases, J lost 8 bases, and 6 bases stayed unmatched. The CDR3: CASSLTGTGEGYTF. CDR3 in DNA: TGCGCCAGCAGCTTAACCGGGACAGGGGAAGGCTACACCTTC.

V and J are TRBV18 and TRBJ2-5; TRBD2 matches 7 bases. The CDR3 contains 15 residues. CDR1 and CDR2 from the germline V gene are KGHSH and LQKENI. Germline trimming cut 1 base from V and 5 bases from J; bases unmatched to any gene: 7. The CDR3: CASSPLPGGSETQYF. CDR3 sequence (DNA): TGTGCCAGCTCACCACTTCCCGGGGGGTCGGAGACCCAGTACTTC.

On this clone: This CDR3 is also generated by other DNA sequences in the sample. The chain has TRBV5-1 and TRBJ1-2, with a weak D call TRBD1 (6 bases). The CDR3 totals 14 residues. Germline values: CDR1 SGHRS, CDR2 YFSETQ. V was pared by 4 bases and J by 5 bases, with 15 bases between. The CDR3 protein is CASSPDSGRYGYTF. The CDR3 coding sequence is TGCGCCAGCAGCCCGGACAGTGGGCGTTATGGCTACACCTTC. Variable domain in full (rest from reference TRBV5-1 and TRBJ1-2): KAGVTQTPRYLIKTRGQQVTLSCSPISGHRSVSWYQQTPGQGLQFLFEYFSETQRNKGNFPGRFSGRQFSNSRSEMNVSTLELGDSALYLCASSPDSGRYGYTFGSGTRLTVV.

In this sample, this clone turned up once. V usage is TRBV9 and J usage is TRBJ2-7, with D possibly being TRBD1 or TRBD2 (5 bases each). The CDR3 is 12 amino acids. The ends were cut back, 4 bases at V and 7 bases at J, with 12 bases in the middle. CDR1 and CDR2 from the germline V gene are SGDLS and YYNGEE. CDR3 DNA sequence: TGTGCCAGCAGCTCGGGACCGATGGAGCAGTACTTC. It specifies CASSSGPMEQYF.